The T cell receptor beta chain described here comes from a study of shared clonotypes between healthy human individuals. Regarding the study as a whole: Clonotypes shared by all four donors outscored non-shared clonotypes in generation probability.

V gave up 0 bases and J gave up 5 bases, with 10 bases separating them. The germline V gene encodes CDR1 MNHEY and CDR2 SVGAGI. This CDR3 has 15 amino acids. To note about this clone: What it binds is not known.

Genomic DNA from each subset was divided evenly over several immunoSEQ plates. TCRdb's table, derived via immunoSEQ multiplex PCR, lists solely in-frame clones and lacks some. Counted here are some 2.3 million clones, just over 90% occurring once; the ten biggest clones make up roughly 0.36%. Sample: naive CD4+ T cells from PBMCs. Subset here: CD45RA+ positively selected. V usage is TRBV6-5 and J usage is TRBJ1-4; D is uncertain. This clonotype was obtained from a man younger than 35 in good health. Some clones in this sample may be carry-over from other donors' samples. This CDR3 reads CASSYSLGRNEKLFF. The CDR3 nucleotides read TGTGCCAGCAGTTACTCCCTGGGCAGGAATGAAAAACTGTTTTTT.